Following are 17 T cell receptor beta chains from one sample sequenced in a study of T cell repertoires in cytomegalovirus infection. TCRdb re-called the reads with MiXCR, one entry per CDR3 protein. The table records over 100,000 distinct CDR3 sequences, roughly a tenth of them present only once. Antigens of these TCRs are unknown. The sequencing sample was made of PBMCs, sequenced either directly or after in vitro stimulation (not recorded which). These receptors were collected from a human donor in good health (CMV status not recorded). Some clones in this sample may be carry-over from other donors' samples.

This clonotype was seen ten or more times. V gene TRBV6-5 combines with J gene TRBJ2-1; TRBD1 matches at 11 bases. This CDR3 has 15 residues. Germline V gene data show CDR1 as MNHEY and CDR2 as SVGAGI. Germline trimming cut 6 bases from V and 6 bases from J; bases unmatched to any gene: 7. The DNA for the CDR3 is TGTGCCAGCAGCTGGTCCGGGACAGGGGGCAATGAGCAGTTCTTC. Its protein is CASSWSGTGGNEQFF.

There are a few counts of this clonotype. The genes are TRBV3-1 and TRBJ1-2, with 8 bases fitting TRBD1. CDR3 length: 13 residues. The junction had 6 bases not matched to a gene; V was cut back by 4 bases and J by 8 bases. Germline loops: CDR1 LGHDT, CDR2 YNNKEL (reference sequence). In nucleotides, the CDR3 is TGTGCCAGCAGCCTACAGGGGGAAAGAGGCTACACCTTC. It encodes CASSLQGERGYTF.

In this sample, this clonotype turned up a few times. CDR3 residues: CASSIARGLTGELFF. CDR3 nucleotides: TGTGCCAGTAGTATAGCCAGGGGGCTGACCGGGGAGCTGTTTTTT. J is TRBJ2-2 and V is TRBV19; 8 bases map to TRBD1. The CDR3 extends over 15 amino acids. V shed 1 base and J 5 bases; nucleotides not matched to a gene: 3. The germline gives CDR1 LNHDA, CDR2 SQIVND (reference sequence).

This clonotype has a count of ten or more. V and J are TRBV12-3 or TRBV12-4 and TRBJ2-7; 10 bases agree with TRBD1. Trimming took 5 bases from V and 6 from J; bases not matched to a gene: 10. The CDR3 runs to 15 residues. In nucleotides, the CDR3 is TGTGCCAGCAGTGTCCTTGGACAGGGGGTGGGCGAGCAGTACTTC. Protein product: CASSVLGQGVGEQYF.

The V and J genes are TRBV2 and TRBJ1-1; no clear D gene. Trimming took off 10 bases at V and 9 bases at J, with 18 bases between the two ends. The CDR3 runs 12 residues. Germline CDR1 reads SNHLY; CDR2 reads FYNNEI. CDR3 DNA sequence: TGTGCCACCAGAAAGAGTCCCGGGAAAGCTTTCTTT. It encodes CATRKSPGKAFF.

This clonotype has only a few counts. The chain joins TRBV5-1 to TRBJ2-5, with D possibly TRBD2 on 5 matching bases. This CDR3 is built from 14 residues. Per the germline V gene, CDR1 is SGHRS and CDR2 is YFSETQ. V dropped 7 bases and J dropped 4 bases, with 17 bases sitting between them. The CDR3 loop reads CASGGLQSGETQYF. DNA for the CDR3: TGCGCCAGCGGCGGACTCCAATCGGGAGAGACCCAGTACTTC.

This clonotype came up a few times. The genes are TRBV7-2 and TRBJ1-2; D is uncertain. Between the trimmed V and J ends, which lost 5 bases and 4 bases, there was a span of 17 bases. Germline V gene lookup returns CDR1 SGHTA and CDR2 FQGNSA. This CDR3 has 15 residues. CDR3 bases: TGTGCCAGCAGCGAGCGGGATTCGAAACTCTATGGCTACACCTTC. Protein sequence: CASSERDSKLYGYTF.

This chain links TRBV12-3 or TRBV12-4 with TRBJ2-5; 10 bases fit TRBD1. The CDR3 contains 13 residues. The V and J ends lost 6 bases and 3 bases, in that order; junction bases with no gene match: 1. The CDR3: CASRGTGEETQYF. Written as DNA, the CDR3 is TGTGCCAGCAGGGGGACAGGGGAAGAGACCCAGTACTTC.

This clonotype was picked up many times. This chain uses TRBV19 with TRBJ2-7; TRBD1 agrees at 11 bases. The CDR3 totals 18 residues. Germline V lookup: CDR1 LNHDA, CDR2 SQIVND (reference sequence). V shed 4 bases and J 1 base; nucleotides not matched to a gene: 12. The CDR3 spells CASSKRDRGKVASYEQYF. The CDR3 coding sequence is TGTGCCAGTAGTAAACGGGACAGGGGGAAGGTCGCTTCCTACGAGCAGTACTTC. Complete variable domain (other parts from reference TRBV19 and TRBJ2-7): DGGITQSPKYLFRKEGQNVTLSCEQNLNHDAMYWYRQDPGQGLRLIYYSQIVNDFQKGDIAEGYSVSREKKESFPLTVTSAQKNPTAFYLCASSKRDRGKVASYEQYFGPGTRLTVT.

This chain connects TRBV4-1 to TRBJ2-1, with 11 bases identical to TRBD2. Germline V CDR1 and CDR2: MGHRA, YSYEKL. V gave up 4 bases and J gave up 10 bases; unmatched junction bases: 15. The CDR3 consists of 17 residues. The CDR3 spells CASSPEVGLAALREQFF. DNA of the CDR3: TGCGCCAGCAGCCCAGAGGTGGGACTAGCGGCCCTACGGGAGCAGTTCTTC.

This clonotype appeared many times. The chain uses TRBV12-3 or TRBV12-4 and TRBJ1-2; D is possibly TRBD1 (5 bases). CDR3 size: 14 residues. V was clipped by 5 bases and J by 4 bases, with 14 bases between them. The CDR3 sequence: CASSLRALVYGYTF. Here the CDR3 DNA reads TGTGCCAGCAGTCTCAGGGCCTTAGTCTATGGCTACACCTTC.

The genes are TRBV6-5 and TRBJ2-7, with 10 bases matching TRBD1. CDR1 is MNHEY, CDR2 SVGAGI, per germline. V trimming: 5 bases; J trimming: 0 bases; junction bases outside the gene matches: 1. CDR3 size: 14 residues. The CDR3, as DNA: TGTGCCAGCAGTCGGACAGGGGGCTCCTACGAGCAGTACGTC. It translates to CASSRTGGSYEQYV.

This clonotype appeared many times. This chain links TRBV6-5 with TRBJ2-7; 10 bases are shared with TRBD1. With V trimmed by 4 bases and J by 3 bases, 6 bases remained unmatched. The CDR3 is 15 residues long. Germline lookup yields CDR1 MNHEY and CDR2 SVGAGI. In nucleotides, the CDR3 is TGTGCCAGCAGTTCCTTCGGGACAGGGGTCTACGAGCAGTACGTC. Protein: CASSSFGTGVYEQYV.

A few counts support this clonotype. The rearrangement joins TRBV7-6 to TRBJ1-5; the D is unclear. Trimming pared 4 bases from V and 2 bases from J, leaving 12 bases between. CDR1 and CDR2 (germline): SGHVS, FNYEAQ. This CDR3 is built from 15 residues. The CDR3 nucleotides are TGTGCCAGCAGCTCCGGGGAGGAGGGCAATCAGCCCCAGCATTTT. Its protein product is CASSSGEEGNQPQHF.

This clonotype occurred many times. As DNA, the CDR3 is TGTGCCAGCAGGCGCAGGGAAATGAACACTGAAGCTTTCTTT. This codes for CASRRREMNTEAFF. V and J are TRBV7-9 and TRBJ1-1; a possible D gene is TRBD1 (5 bases). CDR3 size: 14 residues. The germline gives CDR1 SEHNR, CDR2 FQNEAQ (reference sequence). Trimming took off 6 bases at V and 0 bases at J, with 11 bases between the two ends.

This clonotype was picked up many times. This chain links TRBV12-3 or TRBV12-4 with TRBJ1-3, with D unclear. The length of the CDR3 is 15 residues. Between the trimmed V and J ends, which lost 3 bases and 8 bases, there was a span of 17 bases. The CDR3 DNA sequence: TGTGCCAGCAGTTTTGGTGACATGGATAGGGACACCATATATTTT. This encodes CASSFGDMDRDTIYF.

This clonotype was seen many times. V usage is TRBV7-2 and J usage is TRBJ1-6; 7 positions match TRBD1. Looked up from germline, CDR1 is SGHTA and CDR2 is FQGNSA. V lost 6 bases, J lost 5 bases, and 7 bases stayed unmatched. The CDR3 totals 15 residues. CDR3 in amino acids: CASRETTGHNSPLHF. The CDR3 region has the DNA TGTGCCAGCAGGGAAACGACAGGGCATAATTCACCCCTCCACTTT.